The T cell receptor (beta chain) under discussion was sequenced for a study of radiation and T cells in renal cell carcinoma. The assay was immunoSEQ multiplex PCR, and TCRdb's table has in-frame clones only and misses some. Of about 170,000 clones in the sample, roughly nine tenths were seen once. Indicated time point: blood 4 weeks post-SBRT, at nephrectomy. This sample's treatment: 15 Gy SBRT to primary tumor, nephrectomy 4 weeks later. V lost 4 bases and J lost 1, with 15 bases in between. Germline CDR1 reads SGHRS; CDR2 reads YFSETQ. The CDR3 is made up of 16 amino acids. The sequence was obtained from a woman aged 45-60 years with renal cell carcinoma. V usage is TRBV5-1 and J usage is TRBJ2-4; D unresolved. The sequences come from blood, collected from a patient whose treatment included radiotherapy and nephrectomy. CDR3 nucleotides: TGCGCCAGCAGCCCCGAAAGGGCGTACGCCAAAAACATTCAGTACTTC. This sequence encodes CASSPERAYAKNIQYF.